What follows is one TCR beta chain and its context. Its specificity is unknown. The data derive from a study of blood T cells in healthy people across ages. Across the study: About one barcoded beta molecule per two T cells was the capture yield of template switching. Study-wide points: Bulk PBMC profiling left naive and antigen-experienced comparisons inconclusive.

Primers used in a second PCR of roughly 6 to 11 cycles were a sample-barcoded 5' primer and a J-beta primer mix. Each cDNA molecule, via a template-switch adaptor with 12 random nucleotides, was tagged. TCRdb reprocessed the 5' RACE reads with MiXCR, giving one entry per CDR3 protein. The table records hundreds of thousands of distinct CDR3 sequences, roughly 44% of them present only once. Samples each had at least 5 micrograms of total RNA extracted. The clonotype comes from a man aged 55 to 70 in good health. Material for sequencing was blood.

This CDR3 reads CASSLHGIGNQPQHF. The CDR3 DNA reads as TGTGCCAGCAGCTTACACGGGATCGGCAATCAGCCCCAGCATTTT. This chain uses TRBV7-2 with TRBJ1-5; D is unresolved. The CDR3 runs 15 residues. V was cut by 2 bases and J by 2 bases, with 10 bases left in between. Germline values: CDR1 SGHTA, CDR2 FQGNSA.